The T cell receptor beta chain described here comes from a study of post-analysis software for immune sequencing data. Study-wide points: F measure clustering grouped samples strongly by preparation batch. Those with multiple sclerosis, the patient group, showed significantly lower normalized Chao1 diversity than controls.

As regards this clonotype: The target antigen is unknown.

The TCR beta cDNA libraries contained unique molecular identifiers. When about 0.95 to 10 million T cells were used, they gave a few hundred thousand cDNA molecules. MiXCR, applied by TCRdb to the PCR reads, yields one record per CDR3 protein. The sample contains about 540,000 distinct CDR3 sequences, 30% to 40% of which appear only once. Sequencing input: blood. This TCR derives from a girl between 2 and 17 years old with multiple sclerosis.

The CDR3 protein is CSARDYSGSTEAFF. CDR3 sequence (DNA): TGCAGTGCTAGAGATTACTCAGGGTCGACTGAAGCTTTCTTT. The chain links TRBV20-1 to TRBJ1-1; tentatively, D is TRBD1 (5 bases). Germline lookup yields CDR1 DFQATT and CDR2 SNEGSKA (reference sequence). This CDR3 has 14 residues. The V gene lost 0 bases and the J gene lost 5 bases, with 13 bases spanning the gap.